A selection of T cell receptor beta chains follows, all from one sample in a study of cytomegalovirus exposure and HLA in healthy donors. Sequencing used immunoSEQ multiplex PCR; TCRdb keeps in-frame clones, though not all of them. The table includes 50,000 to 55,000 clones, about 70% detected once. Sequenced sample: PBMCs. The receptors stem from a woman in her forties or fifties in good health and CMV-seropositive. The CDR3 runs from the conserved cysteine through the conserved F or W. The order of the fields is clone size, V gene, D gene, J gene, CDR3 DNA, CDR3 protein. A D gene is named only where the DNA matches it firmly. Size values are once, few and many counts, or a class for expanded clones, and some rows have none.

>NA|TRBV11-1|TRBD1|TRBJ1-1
TGTGCCAGCAGGGGGGACAGGGATCACACTGAAGCTTTCTTT
CASRGDRDHTEAFF
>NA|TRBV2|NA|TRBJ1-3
TGTGCCAGCGCAATTTCCTCACAGGGCTCTGGAAACACCATATATTTT
CASAISSQGSGNTIYF
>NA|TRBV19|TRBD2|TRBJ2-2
TGTGCCAGTAGTCTAACCCCTCTAGCGGGAGTCACCGGGGAGCTGTTTTTT
CASSLTPLAGVTGELFF
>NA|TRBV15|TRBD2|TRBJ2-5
TGTGCCACCGGGGAGGGAGGAGAGACCCAGTACTTC
CATGEGGETQYF
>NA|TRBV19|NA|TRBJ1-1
TGTGCCAGTAGTACACCGGGACTAACAGGGTCGGGTGAAGCTTTCTTT
CASSTPGLTGSGEAFF
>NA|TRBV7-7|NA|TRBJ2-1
TGTGCTAGCAGCTTAAGGGGAAACAATGAGCAGTTCTTC
CASSLRGNNEQFF
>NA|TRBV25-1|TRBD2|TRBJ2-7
TGTGCCAGCAGTGAGAGGACTAGCGGGCAGATCTCCTACGAGCAGTACTTC
CASSERTSGQISYEQYF
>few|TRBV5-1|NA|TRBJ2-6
TGCGCCAGCGGTAGAGTCTCTGGGGCCAACGTCCTGACTTTC
CASGRVSGANVLTF
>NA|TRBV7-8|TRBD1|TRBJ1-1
TGTGCCAGCAGCAGCAGGGGGCGAAGCACTGAAGCTTTCTTT
CASSSRGRSTEAFF
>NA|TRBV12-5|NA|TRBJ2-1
TGTGCTAGTGGTATCGGCGGGGTCCTCATGGACAATGAGCAGTTCTTC
CASGIGGVLMDNEQFF
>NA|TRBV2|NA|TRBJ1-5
TGTGCCAGCAGTGAGGCGTTAGCCAGCCAGCCCCAGCATTTT
CASSEALASQPQHF
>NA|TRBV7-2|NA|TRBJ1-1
TGTGCCAGCAGCTTGGGCGCTTATAACACTGAAGCTTTCTTT
CASSLGAYNTEAFF
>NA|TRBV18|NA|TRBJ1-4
TGTGCCAGCTCACCCCTGGGCAGTTACCTACTTAATGAAAAACTGTTTTTT
CASSPLGSYLLNEKLFF
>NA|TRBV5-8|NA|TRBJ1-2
TGTGCCAGCAGTCCTTTGACAGTGGATAATGGCTACACCTTC
CASSPLTVDNGYTF
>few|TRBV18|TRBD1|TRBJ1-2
TGTGCCAGCTCACCTTTCGACAGGGCAGGCAACTATGGCTACACCTTC
CASSPFDRAGNYGYTF
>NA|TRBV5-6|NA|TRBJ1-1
TGTGCCAGCAGCCCCTTATGGCAGAACTCCCTGGGCGCTTTCTTT
CASSPLWQNSLGAFF